The present T cell receptor (beta chain) was sequenced within a study of blood T cell repertoires in COVID-19 (dated by TCRdb to about 2020). Describing the broader study: The collaborator samples originated in the United States, Italy and Spain and spanned the acute and convalescent phases of COVID-19. The material from the prospective study consisted of cDNA or gDNA derived from T cells, B-cell-depleted T cells, or PBMCs. Subjects who had been exposed to COVID-19, were actively infected with it, or had recovered from it provided the deeply sampled blood TCRbeta repertoires that made up the dataset. A freely available public database, intended as a resource for researchers studying the immune response to SARS-CoV-2, is where the repertoires were released. The samples were drawn from the first 160 participants of the ongoing ImmuneRACE study and from more than 1,000 subjects provided by 6 global collaborators. Nearly every sample came with metadata listing a de-identified subject ID, COVID-19 status, age in years and sex. Where HLA class I and class II types were available, the types were taken from metadata supplied by the sample provider, not from assay-based typing.

A remark on this clone: No cognate antigen has been identified for it. No base quality values were provided; no much bigger clone lies one nucleotide off.

The collaborating institutions used their own protocols to collect whole blood in K2EDTA tubes. For TCRbeta analysis, collaborators shipped samples as frozen whole blood, isolated PBMCs, or DNA extracted from either of those sample types. TCRbeta CDR3 regions were amplified from genomic DNA by means of the immunoSEQ Assay, a bias-controlled multiplex PCR. The original pipeline was this. Nucleated cell counts per sample were estimated from amplification of reference gene primers within the assay. To quantify the absolute abundance of each unique TCRbeta CDR3 rearrangement, sequence reads were collapsed and filtered. Productive Simpson clonality was computed per sample as the square root of Simpson's diversity index over productive rearrangements. This immuneACCESS table, as held by TCRdb, lists in-frame sequences with V and J called but not all clones. Of the missing ones, under half trace to an unresolved V gene in checked studies; the others have no known cause. V, J and clone size are taken as reported in that table, and D and trimming were inferred from the DNA itself. A total of 370,000 or so clones appear in this sample, about four fifths of them only once. 1.1% of the sample lies in the top ten.

The CDR3 runs 13 residues from the cysteine to the phenylalanine. Only CDR3 DNA remains: 39 bases, in frame from the first base. V is shortened by 6 bases, J by 3 bases, and the region joining them spans 12 bases. For CDR1 and CDR2, the germline V gene lists MNHEY and SVGAGI. Findings and caveats that apply to the study as a whole: Clinical and demographic metadata were provided uncurated, with the amount varying by source and participant.

The rearrangement combines TRBV6-5 with TRBJ2-7; a tentative D call is TRBD2 (5 bases match). This clonotype was obtained from a human donor with acute or convalescent COVID-19. The donor label of this sample is uncertain. Sequencing was performed on peripheral blood. The CDR3 protein is CASSPGNDYEQYF. The nucleotides read TGTGCCAGCAGCCCGGGGAACGACTACGAGCAGTACTTC.